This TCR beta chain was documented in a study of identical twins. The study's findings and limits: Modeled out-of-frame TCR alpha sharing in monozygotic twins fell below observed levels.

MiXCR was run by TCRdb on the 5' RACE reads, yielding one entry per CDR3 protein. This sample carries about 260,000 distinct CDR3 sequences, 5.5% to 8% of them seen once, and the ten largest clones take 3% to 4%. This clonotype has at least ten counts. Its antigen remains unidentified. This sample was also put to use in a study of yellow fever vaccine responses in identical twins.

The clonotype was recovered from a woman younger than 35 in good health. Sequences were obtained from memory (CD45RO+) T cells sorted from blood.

In DNA form, the CDR3 reads TGTGCCAGCAGTCTGTCGGGGGCATCGACCGGGGAGCTGTTTTTT. Translation: CASSLSGASTGELFF. The chain employs TRBV5-5 and TRBJ2-2; D is possibly TRBD1 or TRBD2 (6 bases each). Trimming cost V 5 bases and J 5 bases, with 16 bases left between them. Looked up from germline, CDR1 is SGHKS and CDR2 is YYEKEE (reference sequence). The CDR3 contains 15 residues.